This TCR beta chain was profiled in a study of sequential checkpoint blockade in melanoma. Looking at the study overall: Patients were randomized 1:1 to nivolumab-then-ipilimumab or ipilimumab-then-nivolumab first-line.

Treatment meaning: randomized to nivolumab then ipilimumab (arm A) or the reverse (arm B). PBMC sorting kept live CD3+CD8+ cells without CD19 or CD56. Germline values: CDR1 LNHDA, CDR2 SQIVND (reference sequence). V dropped 4 bases and J dropped 1 base, with 3 bases sitting between them. This CDR3 has 12 amino acids. Sequencing was performed with immunoSEQ multiplex PCR; in TCRdb, only in-frame clones are kept and a portion is missing. The sample has approximately 40,000 clones; approximately 90% are singletons. The sample consisted of CD8+ T cells sorted from blood (inferred from file names), taken from a patient given nivolumab and ipilimumab in sequence. This sequence originates from a human donor with melanoma. V and J are TRBV19 and TRBJ2-3, with no clear D. The CDR3 reads CASSSGTDTQYF. The CDR3 coding sequence is TGTGCCAGTAGTAGCGGCACAGATACGCAGTATTTT.